Reported below is one T cell receptor (beta chain). The table lists this clonotype with many counts. No cognate antigen has been identified for it. There are no base qualities to consult, and no much larger clone falls within one base. The healthy controls were volunteers from a blood bank in Maryland, USA. Unsorted PBMC libraries were generated from 2 million PBMCs stored in RNAlater at -80 °C until RNA extraction. Peripheral blood was subjected to Ficoll-Hypaque density gradient centrifugation to isolate PBMCs, which were then cryopreserved in liquid nitrogen. This record comes from a study of neurological immune-mediated disorders (dated by TCRdb to between 2019 and 2020). Background on the whole study: Peripheral blood TCR-beta repertoires from HTLV-I-associated myelopathy (HAM/TSP) patients, multiple sclerosis patients and healthy controls were compared by UMI-based sequencing. Longitudinal samples, technical triplicates and paired sorted CD4+ and CD8+ T-cell subsets, alongside PBMC samples, were included among the roughly 100 TCR-beta libraries. The cohort comprised roughly 65 subjects: some 14 HAM/TSP patients, around 35 multiple sclerosis patients and approximately 20 healthy controls.

The research as a whole found: TCR clonal expansion was greatest in HAM/TSP patients and smallest in MS patients, who ranked below even healthy controls. No identical CDR3 amino acid sequences were found to be shared among expanded clones across subjects, suggesting that TCR-beta repertoires were private in all groups.

cDNA was synthesized by template-switch 5'RACE using a primer with a 10-nucleotide random unique molecular identifier that tagged each TCR transcript. Every sequencing run covered 15-18 subjects and yielded more than 180 million TCR-beta sequences. The RNeasy kit was used for extraction of total RNA. Using the KAPA Real-time Library Amplification kit, TCR-beta VDJ regions were amplified with primers for the TCR constant region and the 5'RACE anchor. A first PCR added sample indexes and Illumina adaptors, and a second PCR then raised library yield. After purification with Ampure beads, the TCR product of roughly 650 bp was size-selected on a 2% E-gel SizeSelection system. Before pooling, library quality was checked on a Bioanalyzer, concentration was measured with Qubit, and libraries were quantified with the Kapa Library Quantification kit. Libraries were sequenced paired-end 2 x 150 bp on an Illumina HiSeq 2500. To increase sequence diversity, about 23-30% phiX was spiked into each library pool. Turning to the authors' computational methods: The UMI-based MiGEC pipeline processed quality-filtered reads and removed over 75% of raw TCR sequences during error correction. VDJ genes were aligned to IMGT germline references, and clonotypes were defined by unique CDR3 amino acid sequence plus V-J genes. Clonal expansion, Shannon diversity and CDR3 relatedness (CalcPairwiseDistances, ClusterSamples) were evaluated with VDJtools, and phylogenetic trees were built with CLCbio workbench. A clone was classed as expanded if it had 8 or more unique UMIs, a cutoff based on coefficient-of-variation modelling across technical triplicates. TCRdb reran the public reads through fastp at Q25 and MiXCR, keeping productive beta chains. Each CDR3 protein gets just one entry, which takes the most common genes and DNA from the rows behind it. Clone size and V and J calls follow TCRdb, not the original study. A total of tens of thousands of distinct CDR3 sequences appear in this sample, 17% of them only once. The ten top clones hold 15% to 17% of the sample.

Trimming takes 1 base from V and 9 bases from J, and the germline ends sit 7 bases apart. Including cysteine and phenylalanine, the CDR3 has 13 amino acids. Solely the CDR3 DNA is kept, with 39 bases framed from the first base. CDR1 and CDR2 were assigned from the germline V gene as SGHTA and FQGNSA. This sequence was found in a woman aged 40 to 50 in good health. The chain is encoded by TRBV7-2 joined to TRBJ1-6; a tentative D call is TRBD1 (5 bases match). The specimen sequenced was PBMCs. The DNA is TGTGCCAGCAGCTTAGGGACACTTTCACCCCTCCACTTT. This translates into CASSLGTLSPLHF.